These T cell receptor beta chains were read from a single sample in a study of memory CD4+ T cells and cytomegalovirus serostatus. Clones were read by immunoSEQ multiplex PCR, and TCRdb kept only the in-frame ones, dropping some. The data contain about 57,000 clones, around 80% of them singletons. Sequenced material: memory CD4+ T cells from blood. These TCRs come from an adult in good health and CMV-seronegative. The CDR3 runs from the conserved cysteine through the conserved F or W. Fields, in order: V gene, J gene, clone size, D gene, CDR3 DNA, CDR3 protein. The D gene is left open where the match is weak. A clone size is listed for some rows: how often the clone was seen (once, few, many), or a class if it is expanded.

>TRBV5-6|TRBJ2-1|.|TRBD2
TGTGCCAGCAGCTTATTAGGGCTAGCGGGGCACAATGAGCAGTTCTTC
CASSLLGLAGHNEQFF
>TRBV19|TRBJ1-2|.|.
TGTGCCTCGACGGGCAGGGAAAACTTTAACTATGGCTACACCTTC
CASTGRENFNYGYTF
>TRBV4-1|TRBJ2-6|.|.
TGCGCCAGCAGCCAAGAGCCACAGGACGCCGTCCTGACTTTC
CASSQEPQDAVLTF
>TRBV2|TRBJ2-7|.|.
TGTGCCAGCAGTGTGGCTCCCAGCTACGAGCAGTACTTC
CASSVAPSYEQYF
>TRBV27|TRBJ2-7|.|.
TGTGCCAGCAGTTTAGAGAAGGGCTCCTACGAGCAGTACTTC
CASSLEKGSYEQYF
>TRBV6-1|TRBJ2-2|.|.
TGTGCCAGCAGTGGGAGGGGGACAGTGAACACCGGGGAGCTGTTTTTT
CASSGRGTVNTGELFF
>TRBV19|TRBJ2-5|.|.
TGTGCCAGTAGTATCCCCGGGACGGGGGAGACCCAGTACTTC
CASSIPGTGETQYF
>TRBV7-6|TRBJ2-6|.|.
TGTGCCAGCAGCCCAAACTCTGGGGCCAACGTCCTGACTTTC
CASSPNSGANVLTF
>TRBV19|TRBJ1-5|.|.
TGTGCCAGTAATGGAGTAGGCACCCCGAATCAGCCCCAGCATTTT
CASNGVGTPNQPQHF
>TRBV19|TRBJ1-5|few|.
TGTGCCAGTAGTATAGGGGGGGGCCGGAATCAGCCCCAGCATTTT
CASSIGGGRNQPQHF
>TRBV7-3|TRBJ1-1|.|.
TGTGCCAGCAGCTACCTAGGCGGCACTGAAGCTTTCTTT
CASSYLGGTEAFF
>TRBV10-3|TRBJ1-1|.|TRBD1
TGTGCCATCAGTCTGGGACAGAGGAACACTGAAGCTTTCTTT
CAISLGQRNTEAFF
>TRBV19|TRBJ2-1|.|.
TGTGCCAGTACCACCGGCCAGGGAAAGAATGAGCAGTTCTTC
CASTTGQGKNEQFF
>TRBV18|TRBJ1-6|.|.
TGTGCCAGCCAAATGGAACGGGGCGGCTCCTATAATTCACCCCTCCACTTT
CASQMERGGSYNSPLHF
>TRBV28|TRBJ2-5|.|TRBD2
TGTGCCAGCAGCTACCGACTAGCGGGGTCAGAGACCCAGTACTTC
CASSYRLAGSETQYF
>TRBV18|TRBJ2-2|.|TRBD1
TGTGCCAGCTCACCCGCCGACAGGGCCCCGGACACCGGGGAGCTGTTTTTT
CASSPADRAPDTGELFF
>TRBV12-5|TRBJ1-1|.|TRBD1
TGTGCTAGTGGTCTCACAGGGGCCGTCAAAGCTTTCTTT
CASGLTGAVKAFF
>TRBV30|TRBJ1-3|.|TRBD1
TGTGCCTGGAGTGCCGGAGGACAGGGCCGTGGAAACACCATATATTTT
CAWSAGGQGRGNTIYF
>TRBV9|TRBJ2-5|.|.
TGTGCCAGCAGCCGGGGGGCCACGGTCGGGGAGACCCAGTACTTC
CASSRGATVGETQYF
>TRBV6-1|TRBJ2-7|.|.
TGTGCCAGCAGGGTTGAGGGGGGGGGCTACGAGCAGTACTTC
CASRVEGGGYEQYF